Below are 19 T cell receptor beta chains sequenced from a single sample in a study of shared clonotypes between healthy human individuals (dated by TCRdb to about 2020). Library prep was done by the immunoSEQ multiplex PCR assay. This is the immuneACCESS table as TCRdb keeps it, with only in-frame sequences that have V and J called. A part of the clones is gone; compared with another copy, unresolved V genes explain less than half, and the rest is unexplained. Here the sample has roughly 700,000 clones; over 65% occur a single time. About 1.7% of the sample goes to the ten largest clones. Sequencing was carried out using memory CD4+ T cells sorted from blood. Explained via the paper, the cell subset or site label denotes: CD45RA-negative fraction. These receptor sequences come from a woman aged 25 to 45 in good health.

This rearrangement joins TRBV7-2 to TRBJ2-1; D might be TRBD1 (6 bases). CDR3 size: 16 residues. Trimming shortened V by 1 base and J by 7 bases, and 17 bases separated the two germline ends. CDR1 and CDR2 (germline): SGHTA, FQGNSA. Here the CDR3 reads CASSLGPGVIWNEQFF. CDR3 sequence (DNA): TGTGCCAGCAGCTTAGGTCCAGGGGTAATTTGGAATGAGCAGTTCTTC.

Only one count was recorded for this clone. This chain links TRBV21-1 with TRBJ2-2; the table's D call TRBD2 went unverified against the DNA. TRBV21-1 is assigned pseudogene status. This CDR3 contains 16 residues. In DNA, the CDR3 is TGTGCCAGCAGCAGTAGGGACTACGCGAACACCGGGGAGCTGTTTTTT. Translating gives CASSSRDYANTGELFF.

The J gene is TRBJ1-5, the V gene TRBV5-1; D is uncertain. Germline V gene data show CDR1 as SGHRS and CDR2 as YFSETQ. V lost 2 bases to trimming and J lost 0 bases, with 3 bases between them. This CDR3 is 13 amino acids long. CDR3 region: CASSFSSNQPQHF. The CDR3 coding sequence is TGCGCCAGCAGCTTCAGTAGCAATCAGCCCCAGCATTTT. The entire variable domain, with the rest obtained from reference TRBV5-1 and TRBJ1-5, is as follows: KAGVTQTPRYLIKTRGQQVTLSCSPISGHRSVSWYQQTPGQGLQFLFEYFSETQRNKGNFPGRFSGRQFSNSRSEMNVSTLELGDSALYLCASSFSSNQPQHFGDGTRLSIL.

This chain connects TRBV4-2 to TRBJ1-3, with D possibly TRBD1 on 5 matching bases. CDR3 length: 16 amino acids. CDR1 and CDR2 from the germline V gene are LGHNA and YNFKEQ. V was shortened by 3 bases and J by 0 bases, with 12 bases between the two germline ends. The CDR3 region has the DNA TGTGCCAGCAGCCAGGAGACAGCCGACTCTGGAAACACCATATATTTT. Its protein is CASSQETADSGNTIYF.

The rearrangement joins TRBV9 to TRBJ1-2; the match to TRBD1 covers 7 bases. The CDR3 covers 12 residues. Losses at the gene ends were 6 bases for V and 8 bases for J; bases not matched to a gene: 7. The V gene's germline CDR1 is SGDLS and CDR2 YYNGEE. The CDR3 region is CASTDDRVGYTF. The CDR3 region has the DNA TGTGCCAGCACCGACGACAGGGTGGGCTACACCTTC.

The chain has TRBV5-1 and TRBJ2-1; TRBD1 or TRBD2 may be the D gene (5 bases each). V was cut by 3 bases and J by 5 bases, with 12 bases left in between. The CDR3 extends over 14 amino acids. The V gene's germline CDR1 is SGHRS and CDR2 YFSETQ. DNA for the CDR3: TGCGCCAGCAGCTGGGACGGACTGAACAATGAGCAGTTCTTC. This encodes CASSWDGLNNEQFF.

The chain employs TRBV4-1 and TRBJ2-7; a possible D gene is TRBD1 (5 bases). CDR1 MGHRA and CDR2 YSYEKL come from the germline V gene. The CDR3 is 15 amino acids. With 1 base removed from V and 6 bases from J, the gap between germline ends came to 16 bases. The CDR3 nucleotides are TGCGCCAGCAGCCAAGGACCAGGGCGCCCGGGCGAGCAGTACTTC. Translated: CASSQGPGRPGEQYF.

The chain combines TRBV28 with TRBJ1-5, with no clear D. Germline CDR1 and CDR2: MDHEN and SYDVKM. This CDR3 is 17 amino acids long. Trimming stripped 5 bases from V and 4 bases from J, with 21 bases between. CDR3 sequence reads: CASSTPSSGGLNQPQHF. The CDR3 DNA sequence: TGTGCCAGCAGTACCCCCTCCTCAGGTGGGTTGAATCAGCCCCAGCATTTT.

V is TRBV11-2 and J is TRBJ2-5, with a possible D match to TRBD1 (5 bases). Trimming took off 3 bases at V and 5 bases at J, with 13 bases between the two ends. The CDR3 is 14 residues long. Germline CDR1 is SGHAT and CDR2 is FQNNGV. This CDR3 is CASSFQGFGETQYF. CDR3 nucleotide sequence: TGTGCCAGCAGCTTCCAGGGTTTCGGGGAGACCCAGTACTTC.

V is TRBV19 and J is TRBJ2-1, with 11 bases fitting TRBD1. The CDR3 runs 15 residues. Germline assignment: CDR1 LNHDA and CDR2 SQIVND (reference sequence). V shed 6 bases, J shed 5 bases, and the junction held 6 bases outside the gene matches. The CDR3 loop reads CASSHGQGANNEQFF. The CDR3 bases are TGTGCCAGTAGCCATGGACAGGGGGCGAACAATGAGCAGTTCTTC.

V gene TRBV2 combines with J gene TRBJ2-5; 9 bases map to TRBD1. V lost 6 bases to trimming and J lost 2 bases; unmatched junction nucleotides: 16. CDR3 length equals 18 residues. Germline V gene data show CDR1 as SNHLY and CDR2 as FYNNEI. CDR3 nucleotide sequence: TGTGCCAGCAGAAAAGGACAGGGGTTACCTAGCGGACAAGAGACCCAGTACTTC. It encodes CASRKGQGLPSGQETQYF.

The rearrangement joins TRBV27 to TRBJ2-7; D may match TRBD1 or TRBD2 (5 bases each). Germline CDR1 MNHEY, CDR2 SMNVEV (reference sequence). With 5 bases removed from V and 1 base from J, the gap between germline ends came to 9 bases. The CDR3 is 13 residues long. The CDR3 sequence: CASSRGDSYEQYF. CDR3 nucleotide sequence: TGTGCCAGCAGTCGGGGCGATTCCTACGAGCAGTACTTC.

The J gene is TRBJ2-2, the V gene TRBV18; weak D call: TRBD1 (6 bases). The CDR3 covers 15 residues. V was pared by 2 bases and J by 3 bases, with 10 bases between. Germline CDR1 reads KGHSH; CDR2 reads LQKENI. The CDR3: CASSPYPGDTGELFF. The DNA for the CDR3 is TGTGCCAGCTCACCATACCCAGGGGACACCGGGGAGCTGTTTTTT.

This chain links TRBV18 with TRBJ2-3, with 11 bases matching TRBD2. Per the germline V gene, CDR1 is KGHSH and CDR2 is LQKENI. V lost 6 bases to trimming and J lost 6 bases; unmatched junction nucleotides: 5. This CDR3 comprises 14 residues. In DNA, the CDR3 is TGTGCCAGCTCGAGGACTAGCGGGCGGGATACGCAGTATTTT. The encoded protein is CASSRTSGRDTQYF.

The rearrangement joins TRBV15 to TRBJ2-3, with D possibly being TRBD1 or TRBD2 (5 bases each). Trimming shortened V by 4 bases and J by 2 bases, and 16 bases separated the two germline ends. The CDR3 is 16 amino acids. Germline CDR1 and CDR2: LNHNV and YYDKDF (reference sequence). The CDR3 DNA sequence: TGTGCCACCAGCATGGGGGTGGAATGGGTCACAGATACGCAGTATTTT. Its translation: CATSMGVEWVTDTQYF.

This clone was found a few times. CDR3 sequence: CSVEGSEGGDLWEQYF. The CDR3 DNA sequence: TGCAGCGTTGAAGGTAGCGAAGGAGGAGATTTATGGGAGCAGTACTTC. V and J are TRBV29-1 and TRBJ2-7; D may be TRBD2 (5 bases). The length of the CDR3 is 16 residues. V lost 1 base, J lost 7 bases, and 23 bases lay in between. Germline lookup yields CDR1 SQVTM and CDR2 ANQGSEA.

This chain links TRBV6-1 with TRBJ1-5; possible D gene TRBD1, 6 bases. Germline V gene data show CDR1 as MNHNS and CDR2 as SASEGT. Deletions cut 5 bases from V and 5 bases from J, with 16 bases between. The CDR3 runs to 15 residues. CDR3: CASSPQGPLYQPQHF. CDR3 DNA: TGTGCCAGCAGTCCACAGGGCCCCCTATATCAGCCCCAGCATTTT.

In its sample, this clone was seen a few times. The chain links TRBV28 to TRBJ2-1, with 11 bases that match TRBD2. V dropped 5 bases and J dropped 5; count of bases not matched to a gene: 14. The length of the CDR3 is 18 residues. The V gene's germline CDR1 is MDHEN and CDR2 SYDVKM. The DNA for the CDR3 is TGTGCCAGCAGTCCCGCCCTGACTAGCGGGAAGGGGGACAATGAGCAGTTCTTC. Translated: CASSPALTSGKGDNEQFF.

CDR3 DNA sequence: TGCGCCAGCAGCCACCCCGGGGGGACAGGATATGGGAATACGCAGTATTTT. Protein sequence: CASSHPGGTGYGNTQYF. The rearrangement links TRBV4-1 to TRBJ2-3, with D tentatively TRBD1 (8 bases). This CDR3 has 17 amino acids. From germline, CDR1 is MGHRA and CDR2 YSYEKL. Trimming removed 3 bases from V and 7 bases from J, with 23 bases in between.